The 8 T cell receptor beta chains below were found in one sample sequenced in a study of blood T cells in healthy people across ages. The use of a sample-barcoded 5' primer and a J-beta primer mix characterized a second PCR of roughly 7 to 11 cycles. TCRdb called the 5' RACE reads again in MiXCR, with one record for every CDR3 protein. The table shows more than 1 million distinct CDR3 sequences, with less than 50% occurring only once. The sample comprised blood. Receptors originate from an older woman in good health.

This clonotype has more than one count but fewer than ten. The chain is built from TRBV4-2 and TRBJ2-5; D possibly uses TRBD1 or TRBD2 (5 bases each). Trimming cost V 3 bases and J 5 bases, with 10 bases left between them. Germline CDR1 reads LGHNA; CDR2 reads YNFKEQ. CDR3 length: 13 residues. CDR3 nucleotides: TGTGCCAGCAGCCAGCTAGCAGGGGAGACCCAGTACTTC. Its translation is CASSQLAGETQYF.

V is TRBV5-1 and J is TRBJ1-6; D call uncertain. Germline assignment: CDR1 SGHRS and CDR2 YFSETQ. Trimming took 1 base from V and 9 from J, leaving 11 bases between them. The CDR3 runs 14 residues. The CDR3 region has the DNA TGCGCCAGCAGCTTGAACATCCCGGGTTCACCCCTCCACTTT. Translation gives CASSLNIPGSPLHF.

The chain couples TRBV28 to TRBJ2-4, with 11 bases aligning to TRBD1. Gene TRBJ2-7 matches the end of the DNA better, so the J call may be wrong. Germline-derived CDR1 and CDR2 are MDHEN and SYDVKM. This CDR3 is 19 amino acids long. DNA for the CDR3: TGTGCCAGCAGTTTGCCATCCGGGACAGGGGGGTATTACGCCTACGAGCAGTACTTC. Translating it yields CASSLPSGTGGYYAYEQYF.

This sequence joins TRBV3-1 and TRBJ2-5; tentative D call: TRBD2 (6 bases). Germline V gene lookup returns CDR1 LGHDT and CDR2 YNNKEL (reference sequence). V lost 4 bases and J 2 bases, leaving 26 bases between the germline ends. This CDR3 has 19 amino acids. The CDR3 sequence: CASSLTYRDGGVKQETQYF. CDR3 nucleotide sequence: TGTGCCAGCAGCCTAACGTACCGGGACGGCGGGGTCAAGCAAGAGACCCAGTACTTC.

The chain links TRBV20-1 to TRBJ2-7, with TRBD2 identical over 9 bases. Per germline, CDR1 DFQATT and CDR2 SNEGSKA (reference sequence). CDR3 size: 14 residues. V trimming: 5 bases; J trimming: 7 bases; junction bases outside the gene matches: 12. The CDR3 coding sequence is TGCAGTGCTCGGACTAGCGTCGACTACAATGAGCAGTACTTC. Its translation: CSARTSVDYNEQYF.

This rearrangement joins TRBV24-1 to TRBJ2-5; 8 nucleotides align to TRBD1. From germline, CDR1 is KGHDR and CDR2 SFDVKD. This CDR3 is built from 14 residues. Trimming cost V 6 bases and J 2 bases; bases outside gene matches: 4. The CDR3 DNA follows: TGTGCCACCAGTCGACAGGGGTTGCAAGAGACCCAGTACTTC. Its translation: CATSRQGLQETQYF.

This clonotype has a count of ten or more. The chain couples TRBV14 to TRBJ1-1; D remains ambiguous. In germline, CDR1 is SGHDN, CDR2 FVKESK. V dropped 0 bases and J dropped 0 bases, with 8 bases sitting between them. The length of the CDR3 is 15 residues. This CDR3 reads CASSQELGLNTEAFF. The CDR3, as DNA: TGTGCCAGCAGCCAAGAGCTGGGGTTGAACACTGAAGCTTTCTTT.

This rearrangement joins TRBV10-2 to TRBJ2-3; no reliable D call. Germline V gene sequence: CDR1 WSHSY, CDR2 SAAADI. The CDR3 spans 12 residues. The V end lost 2 bases, the J end lost 8 bases, and 8 bases lay between the germline ends. In nucleotides, the CDR3 is TGCGCCAGCAGTGAGGGGGATGGTACGCAGTATTTT. Amino acids: CASSEGDGTQYF.